This is a list of T cell receptor beta chains from one sample in a study of OX40 agonist ivuxolimab in advanced cancers. The method was immunoSEQ multiplex PCR; TCRdb's version includes in-frame clones alone and lacks a portion of them. This sample has about 49,000 clones, with about four fifths found just once. The sequencing here drew on CD4+ or CD8+ T cells sorted from blood, taken in a trial of the OX40 agonist ivuxolimab. Every receptor here comes from an adult with an advanced solid tumor such as melanoma, head and neck, liver or kidney cancer. The CDR3 runs from the conserved cysteine through the conserved F or W. D genes are given only for firm matches. Expanded clones are given a class, and other clones once, few, many or no size at all.

v_call	clone_size	d_call	j_call	cdr3_aa	cdr3_nt
TRBV10-2	few	NA	TRBJ1-1	CASYLRVGTEAFF	TGCGCCAGTTACCTCAGGGTGGGCACTGAAGCTTTCTTT
TRBV2	NA	NA	TRBJ1-5	CASSEKTPSGPQHF	TGTGCCAGCAGTGAGAAAACCCCTTCTGGGCCCCAGCATTTT
TRBV11-3	NA	NA	TRBJ2-1	CASSPSPPGNNEQFF	TGTGCCAGCAGCCCTAGTCCGCCGGGCAACAATGAGCAGTTCTTC
TRBV6-5	NA	NA	TRBJ1-2	CASLKGRTYGHTF	TGTGCCAGCCTTAAAGGTCGCACCTATGGCCACACCTTC
TRBV5-1	NA	NA	TRBJ2-5	CASSSQGSGETQYF	TGCGCCAGCAGCTCCCAGGGGTCTGGGGAGACCCAGTACTTC
TRBV2	once	NA	TRBJ2-2	CASGRFGGELFF	TGTGCCAGCGGTCGGTTTGGCGGGGAGCTGTTTTTT
TRBV2	NA	NA	TRBJ1-2	CASSTTGYGYTF	TGTGCCAGCAGTACGACAGGCTATGGCTACACCTTC
TRBV30	once	TRBD1	TRBJ2-5	CAWTKTGQYQETQYF	TGTGCCTGGACCAAGACAGGGCAGTACCAAGAGACCCAGTACTTC
TRBV23-1	NA	NA	TRBJ2-1	CASSHRGGSSYNEQFF	TGCGCCAGCAGTCACCGTGGGGGGTCGTCCTACAATGAGCAGTTCTTC
TRBV2	NA	NA	TRBJ2-1	CASSVSGSSYNEQFF	TGTGCCAGCAGTGTTTCCGGTAGCTCCTACAATGAGCAGTTCTTC
TRBV29-1	NA	NA	TRBJ2-5	CSVRAYQETQYF	TGCAGCGTTAGGGCATACCAAGAGACCCAGTACTTC
TRBV7-2	NA	TRBD1	TRBJ1-4	CASSLAPGQGEEKLFF	TGTGCCAGCAGCTTAGCGCCGGGACAGGGGGAGGAAAAACTGTTTTTT
TRBV11-2	once	TRBD2	TRBJ2-7	CASSFGRAPTYEQYF	TGTGCCAGCAGCTTCGGGAGGGCGCCGACCTACGAGCAGTACTTC
TRBV6-1	NA	NA	TRBJ2-7	CASSEGKGAYEQYF	TGTGCCAGCAGTGAAGGAAAGGGCGCCTACGAGCAGTACTTC
TRBV11-2	few	NA	TRBJ2-5	CASSSSPRREETQYF	TGTGCCAGCAGCTCCAGCCCGCGGCGGGAAGAGACCCAGTACTTC
TRBV7-2	NA	NA	TRBJ1-1	CASSLAGSNTEAFF	TGTGCCAGCAGCTTAGCGGGGTCGAACACTGAAGCTTTCTTT
TRBV5-6	NA	NA	TRBJ1-5	CASSLGRRLNQPQHF	TGTGCCAGCAGCTTGGGACGGCGGTTGAATCAGCCCCAGCATTTT
TRBV7-2	NA	NA	TRBJ2-5	CASSSRGGGLMETQYF	TGTGCCAGCAGTTCCCGAGGGGGGGGCTTAATGGAGACCCAGTACTTC
TRBV10-2	once	NA	TRBJ1-2	CASSDGPGEMDGYTF	TGCGCCAGCAGTGATGGACCAGGGGAAATGGATGGCTACACCTTC
TRBV11-2	NA	NA	TRBJ1-6	CASSPRGLESPLHF	TGTGCCAGCAGCCCCAGGGGTCTGGAGTCACCCCTCCACTTT
TRBV11-2	few	NA	TRBJ1-6	CASSLSGVRNSPLHF	TGTGCCAGCAGCTTATCCGGGGTACGGAATTCACCCCTCCACTTT
TRBV2	NA	TRBD2	TRBJ2-1	CASGWEGEQFF	TGTGCCAGCGGTTGGGAGGGTGAGCAGTTCTTC
TRBV7-6	NA	NA	TRBJ2-1	CASSPQTRGPKHNEQFF	TGTGCCAGCAGCCCCCAAACCAGGGGACCGAAGCACAATGAGCAGTTCTTC
TRBV15	NA	TRBD1	TRBJ2-3	CATSRARGRDTQYF	TGTGCCACCAGCAGGGCGAGGGGGCGGGATACGCAGTATTTT
TRBV6-5	NA	NA	TRBJ1-1	CASSYVENTEAFF	TGTGCCAGCAGTTACGTGGAGAACACTGAAGCTTTCTTT
TRBV7-3	few	NA	TRBJ1-1	CASSLNGGYTEAFF	TGTGCCAGCAGCCTCAACGGGGGTTACACTGAAGCTTTCTTT
TRBV19	NA	TRBD1	TRBJ1-1	CASQTRGELRNTEAFF	TGTGCCAGCCAAACCAGGGGGGAATTGAGGAACACTGAAGCTTTCTTT
TRBV30	NA	NA	TRBJ1-1	CAWKRNTEAFF	TGTGCCTGGAAACGGAACACTGAAGCTTTCTTT
TRBV11-2	NA	TRBD2	TRBJ2-1	CASSRGKSSGIYNEQFF	TGTGCCAGCAGCCGAGGGAAGAGTAGCGGGATCTACAATGAGCAGTTCTTC
TRBV9	NA	NA	TRBJ1-2	CASSVGGGRKNGYTF	TGTGCCAGCAGCGTAGGGGGAGGGAGGAAGAATGGCTACACCTTC
TRBV7-2	few	NA	TRBJ1-2	CASSSPQRWRNYGYTF	TGTGCCAGCAGCAGTCCACAGAGGTGGAGAAACTATGGCTACACCTTC
TRBV30	NA	NA	TRBJ1-4	CAAGEGREKLFF	TGTGCCGCGGGAGAGGGGCGGGAAAAACTGTTTTTT
TRBV19	NA	TRBD1	TRBJ2-5	CASSTPLGTGQETQYF	TGTGCCAGTAGTACTCCCTTGGGGACAGGCCAAGAGACCCAGTACTTC
TRBV28	once	NA	TRBJ2-5	CASSLIQETQYF	TGTGCCAGCAGTTTGATTCAAGAGACCCAGTACTTC
TRBV6-5	NA	NA	TRBJ2-7	CASSYSTPSRAEQYF	TGTGCCAGCAGTTACTCAACACCCTCCCGGGCCGAGCAGTACTTC
TRBV2	once	TRBD1	TRBJ1-1	CASGSGTGMNTEAFF	TGTGCCAGCGGTTCCGGGACAGGAATGAACACTGAAGCTTTCTTT
TRBV2	NA	NA	TRBJ2-2	CASSRGAGTGELFF	TGTGCCAGCAGCCGGGGGGCAGGGACCGGGGAGCTGTTTTTT
TRBV15	NA	NA	TRBJ1-2	CATNNRTDYYGYTF	TGTGCCACCAACAATCGGACGGACTACTATGGCTACACCTTC
TRBV6-5	NA	TRBD1	TRBJ2-7	CASSKTGGVYEQYF	TGTGCCAGCAGCAAGACAGGGGGCGTCTACGAGCAGTACTTC
TRBV7-2	NA	NA	TRBJ1-1	CASSQLGKNTEAFF	TGTGCCAGCAGCCAACTGGGGAAGAACACTGAAGCTTTCTTT
TRBV5-1	NA	NA	TRBJ1-2	CASSISGSSNYGYTF	TGCGCCAGCAGCATATCAGGTTCCTCTAACTATGGCTACACCTTC
TRBV10-2	NA	TRBD1	TRBJ2-1	CASRGGTGANEQFF	TGCGCCAGCCGAGGGGGGACAGGGGCGAATGAGCAGTTCTTC
TRBV4-1	NA	NA	TRBJ1-1	CASSQGSAEAFF	TGCGCCAGCAGCCAGGGGTCAGCCGAAGCTTTCTTT
TRBV19	NA	NA	TRBJ1-2	CASSAVLGGYTF	TGTGCCAGTAGCGCCGTTCTGGGCGGCTACACCTTC
TRBV27	NA	NA	TRBJ2-4	CASRSPTVGEGRGIQYF	TGTGCCAGCAGATCCCCGACTGTGGGAGAGGGGCGTGGCATTCAGTACTTC
TRBV6-5	NA	NA	TRBJ2-1	CASSYVDEQFF	TGTGCCAGCAGTTACGTCGATGAGCAGTTCTTC
TRBV7-2	few	NA	TRBJ2-2	CASSPSPRMDTGELFF	TGTGCCAGCAGCCCCTCCCCGAGGATGGACACCGGGGAGCTGTTTTTT
TRBV6-5	NA	NA	TRBJ2-5	CASSYGPLQETQYF	TGTGCCAGCAGTTATGGACCCTTGCAAGAGACCCAGTACTTC
TRBV7-6	NA	NA	TRBJ1-6	CASSLADTYNSPLHF	TGTGCCAGCAGCTTAGCCGACACCTATAATTCACCCCTCCACTTT
TRBV5-4	NA	NA	TRBJ1-1	CASSLSLRTEAFF	TGTGCCAGCAGCTTGTCCTTGAGGACTGAAGCTTTCTTT
TRBV7-9	NA	NA	TRBJ1-2	CASSLGSIGSGYTF	TGTGCCAGCAGCTTAGGAAGTATCGGTAGCGGCTACACCTTC
TRBV20-1	NA	NA	TRBJ2-7	CSAITSYEQYF	TGCAGTGCTATAACCTCCTACGAGCAGTACTTC
TRBV19	NA	TRBD1	TRBJ2-7	CASSYRDSEPYEQYF	TGTGCCAGTAGTTACCGGGACAGCGAACCCTACGAGCAGTACTTC
TRBV9	NA	NA	TRBJ1-2	CASSLGPFRDYGYTF	TGTGCCAGCAGTTTAGGGCCGTTCAGGGACTATGGCTACACCTTC
TRBV16	NA	TRBD1	TRBJ1-5	CASSRGTGGEDQPQHF	TGTGCCAGCAGCCGAGGGACAGGGGGCGAGGATCAGCCCCAGCATTTT
TRBV4-1	NA	NA	TRBJ1-5	CASSQEGDLRYQPQHF	TGCGCCAGCAGCCAAGAGGGGGACCTTAGGTATCAGCCCCAGCATTTT